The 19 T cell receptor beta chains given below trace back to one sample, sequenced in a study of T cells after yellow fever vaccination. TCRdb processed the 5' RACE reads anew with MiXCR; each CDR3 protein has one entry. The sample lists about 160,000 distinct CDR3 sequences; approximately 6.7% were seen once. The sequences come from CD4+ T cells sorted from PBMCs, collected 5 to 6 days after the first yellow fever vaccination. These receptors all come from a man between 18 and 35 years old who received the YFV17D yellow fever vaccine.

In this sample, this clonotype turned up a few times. In DNA, the CDR3 is TGCAGTGCTCCCGCAGGGGAAGGCGACTATGGCTACACCTTC. Translated, it gives CSAPAGEGDYGYTF. This chain links TRBV20-1 with TRBJ1-2, with TRBD1 as a possible D gene (6 bases). V lost 5 bases, J lost 3 bases, and 16 bases lay in between. The length of the CDR3 is 14 residues. The germline CDR1 and CDR2 sequences are DFQATT and SNEGSKA (reference sequence).

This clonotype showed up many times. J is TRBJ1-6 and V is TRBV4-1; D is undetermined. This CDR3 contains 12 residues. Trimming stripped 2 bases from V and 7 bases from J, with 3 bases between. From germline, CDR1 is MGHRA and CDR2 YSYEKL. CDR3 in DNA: TGCGCCAGCAGCCAAAGAAATTCACCCCTCCACTTT. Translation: CASSQRNSPLHF.

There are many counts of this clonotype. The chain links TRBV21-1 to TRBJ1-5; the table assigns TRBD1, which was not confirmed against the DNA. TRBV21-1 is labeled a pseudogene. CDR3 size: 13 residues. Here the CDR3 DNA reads TGTGCCACCCCACGGGGCGGCAAATGGCCCCAGCATTTT. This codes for CATPRGGKWPQHF.

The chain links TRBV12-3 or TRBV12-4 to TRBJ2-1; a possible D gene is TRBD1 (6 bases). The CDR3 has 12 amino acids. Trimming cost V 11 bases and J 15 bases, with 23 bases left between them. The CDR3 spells CARKPSGTGWFF. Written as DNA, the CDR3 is TGTGCCCGCAAACCCTCCGGTACAGGGTGGTTCTTC.

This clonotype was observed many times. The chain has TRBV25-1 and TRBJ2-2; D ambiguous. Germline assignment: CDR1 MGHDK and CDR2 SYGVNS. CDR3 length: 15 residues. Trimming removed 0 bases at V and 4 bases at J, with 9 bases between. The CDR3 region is CASSEYSPGTGELFF. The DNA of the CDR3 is TGTGCCAGCAGTGAATATAGCCCTGGCACCGGGGAGCTGTTTTTT.

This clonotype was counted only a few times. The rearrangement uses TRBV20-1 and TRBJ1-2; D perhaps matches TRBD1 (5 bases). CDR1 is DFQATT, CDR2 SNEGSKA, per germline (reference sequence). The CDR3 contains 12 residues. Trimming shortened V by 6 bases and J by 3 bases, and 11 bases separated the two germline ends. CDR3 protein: CSATGPDYGYTF. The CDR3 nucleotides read TGCAGTGCGACGGGGCCTGACTATGGCTACACCTTC.

The CDR3 loop is CATSDLHGVRDEQFF. The CDR3 coding sequence is TGTGCCACCAGTGATTTGCACGGGGTTAGGGATGAGCAGTTCTTC. The chain couples TRBV24-1 to TRBJ2-1; the D gene is possibly TRBD2 (5 bases). The V gene's germline CDR1 is KGHDR and CDR2 SFDVKD. This CDR3 comprises 15 residues. Trimming took off 0 bases at V and 8 bases at J, with 13 bases between the two ends.

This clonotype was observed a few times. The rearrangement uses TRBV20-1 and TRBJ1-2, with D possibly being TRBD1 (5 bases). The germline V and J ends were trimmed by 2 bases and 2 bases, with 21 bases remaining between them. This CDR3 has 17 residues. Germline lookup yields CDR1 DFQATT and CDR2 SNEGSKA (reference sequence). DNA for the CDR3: TGCAGTGCTAGATCCCCTAGCCCAGCAGGGCGGAACTATGGCTACACCTTC. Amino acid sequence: CSARSPSPAGRNYGYTF.

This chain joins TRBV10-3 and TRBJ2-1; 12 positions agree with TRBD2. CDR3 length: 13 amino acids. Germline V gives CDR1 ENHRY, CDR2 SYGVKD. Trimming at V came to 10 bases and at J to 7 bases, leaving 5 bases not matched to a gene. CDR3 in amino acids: CATLAGGRNEQFF. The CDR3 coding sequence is TGTGCCACCCTAGCGGGGGGGCGAAATGAGCAGTTCTTC.

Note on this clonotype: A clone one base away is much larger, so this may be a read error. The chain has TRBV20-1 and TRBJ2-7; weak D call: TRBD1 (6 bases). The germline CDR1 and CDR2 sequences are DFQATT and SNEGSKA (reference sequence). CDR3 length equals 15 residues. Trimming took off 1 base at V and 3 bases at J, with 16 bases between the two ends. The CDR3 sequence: CSARVPGHSYYEQYF. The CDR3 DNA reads TGCAGTGCTAGAGTCCCGGGACACTCCTACTACGAGCAGTACTTC.

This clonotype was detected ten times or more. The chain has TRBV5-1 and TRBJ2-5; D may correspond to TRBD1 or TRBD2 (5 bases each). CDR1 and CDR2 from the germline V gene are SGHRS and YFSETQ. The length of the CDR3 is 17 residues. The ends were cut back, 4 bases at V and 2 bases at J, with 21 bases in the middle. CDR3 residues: CASSRRGVGLLQETQYF. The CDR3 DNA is TGCGCCAGCAGCCGACGGGGCGTTGGGCTCTTACAAGAGACCCAGTACTTC. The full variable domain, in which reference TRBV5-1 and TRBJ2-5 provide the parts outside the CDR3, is KAGVTQTPRYLIKTRGQQVTLSCSPISGHRSVSWYQQTPGQGLQFLFEYFSETQRNKGNFPGRFSGRQFSNSRSEMNVSTLELGDSALYLCASSRRGVGLLQETQYFGPGTRLLVL.

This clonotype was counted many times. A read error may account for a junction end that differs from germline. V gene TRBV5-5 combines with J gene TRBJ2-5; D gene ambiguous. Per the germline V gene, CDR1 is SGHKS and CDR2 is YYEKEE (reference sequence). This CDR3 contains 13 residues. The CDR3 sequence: CASGLWGQETQYF. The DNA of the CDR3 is TGTGCCAGCGGCTTGTGGGGACAAGAGACCCAGTACTTC. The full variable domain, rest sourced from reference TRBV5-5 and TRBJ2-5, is DAGVTQSPTHLIKTRGQQVTLRCSPISGHKSVSWYQQVLGQGPQFIFQYYEKEERGRGNFPDRFSARQFPNYSSELNVNALLLGDSALYLCASGLWGQETQYFGPGTRLLVL.

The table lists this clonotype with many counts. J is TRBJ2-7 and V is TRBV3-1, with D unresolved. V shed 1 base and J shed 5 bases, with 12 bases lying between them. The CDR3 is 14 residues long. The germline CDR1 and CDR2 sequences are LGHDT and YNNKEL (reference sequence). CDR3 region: CASSQAAVAHEQYF. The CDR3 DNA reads TGTGCCAGCAGCCAAGCGGCAGTAGCCCACGAGCAGTACTTC.

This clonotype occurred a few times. CDR3 loop: CAISPIIGQGSSTDTQYF. For the CDR3, the DNA is TGTGCCATCAGTCCTATTATCGGACAGGGATCTAGCACAGATACGCAGTATTTT. The gene calls are TRBV10-3 and TRBJ2-3; 8 nucleotides agree with TRBD1. The CDR3 consists of 18 residues. V shed 5 bases, J shed 0 bases, and the junction held 13 bases outside the gene matches. Germline-derived CDR1 and CDR2 are ENHRY and SYGVKD.

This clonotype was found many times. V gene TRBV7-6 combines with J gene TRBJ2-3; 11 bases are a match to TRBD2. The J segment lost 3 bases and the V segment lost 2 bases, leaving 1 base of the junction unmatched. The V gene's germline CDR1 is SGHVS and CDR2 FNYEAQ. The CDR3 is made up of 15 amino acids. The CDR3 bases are TGTGCCAGCAGCTTAACTAGCGGGGGTACAGATACGCAGTATTTT. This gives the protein CASSLTSGGTDTQYF.

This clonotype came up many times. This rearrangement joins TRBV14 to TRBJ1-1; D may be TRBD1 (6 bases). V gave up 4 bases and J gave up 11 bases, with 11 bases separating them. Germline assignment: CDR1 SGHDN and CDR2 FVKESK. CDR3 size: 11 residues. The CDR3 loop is CASSPGRGAFF. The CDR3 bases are TGTGCCAGCAGCCCCGGGAGGGGGGCTTTCTTT.

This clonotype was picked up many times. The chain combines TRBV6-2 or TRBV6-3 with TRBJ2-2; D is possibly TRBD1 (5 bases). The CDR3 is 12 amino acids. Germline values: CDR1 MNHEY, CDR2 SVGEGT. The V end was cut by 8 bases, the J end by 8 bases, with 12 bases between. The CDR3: CASGHRTGELFF. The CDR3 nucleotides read TGTGCCAGCGGACACCGGACAGGGGAGCTGTTTTTT.

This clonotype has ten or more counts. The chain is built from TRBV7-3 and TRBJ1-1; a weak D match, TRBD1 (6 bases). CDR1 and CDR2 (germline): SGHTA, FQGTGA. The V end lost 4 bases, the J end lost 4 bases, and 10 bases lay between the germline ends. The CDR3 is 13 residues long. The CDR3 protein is CASSSPGATEAFF. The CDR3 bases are TGTGCCAGCAGCTCCCCAGGGGCCACTGAAGCTTTCTTT.

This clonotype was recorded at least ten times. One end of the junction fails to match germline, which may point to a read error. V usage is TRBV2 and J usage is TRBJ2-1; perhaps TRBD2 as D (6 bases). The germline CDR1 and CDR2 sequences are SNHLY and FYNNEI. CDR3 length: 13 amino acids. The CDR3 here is CASREGREDEQFF. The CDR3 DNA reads TGTGCCAGCAGGGAAGGAAGGGAGGATGAGCAGTTCTTC.